These 9 T cell receptor beta chains were sequenced from one sample in a study of regulatory T cells in long-lasting Graves disease. Arm-PCR of CDR3 regions with iRepertoire HTBI primers generated TCR beta libraries. TCRdb reanalysed the multiplex PCR reads using MiXCR and keeps one entry per CDR3 protein. The top ten hold about 7.8% of the sample, which has fewer than 450,000 distinct CDR3 sequences, approximately 15% seen once. Stated time point: newly diagnosed GD, antithyroid drugs for less than 3 months. Researchers made the TCR library from RNA that was extracted from PBMCs. These records were also assigned to another study, of T cells in Graves' hyperthyroidism and ophthalmopathy.

The sequencing here drew on peripheral blood mononuclear cells (PBMCs), taken at new diagnosis, from a patient treated with antithyroid drugs. The receptors originated from a woman between 35 and 50 years old with Graves disease.

This clonotype was detected a few times. This chain links TRBV4-2 with TRBJ2-7; 14 bases match TRBD2. CDR1 is LGHNA, CDR2 YNFKEQ, per germline. The CDR3 is 15 residues long. J gave up 6 bases and V 3 bases, and 4 bases lay outside the gene matches. CDR3 residues: CASSQTGLAGVEQYF. The CDR3 DNA reads as TGTGCCAGCAGCCAGACGGGACTAGCGGGAGTCGAGCAGTACTTC.

This clonotype was seen many times. The V gene is TRBV6-1, the J gene TRBJ1-2; 9 bases map to TRBD1. This CDR3 is 14 amino acids long. CDR1 and CDR2 (germline): MNHNS, SASEGT. V was clipped by 6 bases and J by 8 bases; unmatched bases: 10. CDR3 sequence (DNA): TGTGCCAGCAGACTGGACAGGGGCGGTGAAGGCTACACCTTC. Protein sequence: CASRLDRGGEGYTF.

There are many counts of this clonotype. This sequence joins TRBV6-2 or TRBV6-3 and TRBJ1-5; D perhaps matches TRBD1 (6 bases). The germline CDR1 and CDR2 sequences are MNHEY and SVGEGT. The CDR3 runs 17 residues. The V end was cut by 5 bases, the J end by 2 bases, with 19 bases between. The CDR3 here is CASSEERGGRGNQPQHF. The CDR3 nucleotides read TGTGCCAGCAGTGAAGAGCGGGGGGGCAGGGGCAATCAGCCCCAGCATTTT.

This clonotype was recorded at least ten times. The chain joins TRBV3-1 to TRBJ2-1; D may match TRBD1 or TRBD2 (6 bases each). Trimming removed 6 bases from V and 7 bases from J, with 13 bases in between. This CDR3 is 13 amino acids long. CDR1 and CDR2 from the germline V gene are LGHDT and YNNKEL (reference sequence). The CDR3 here is CASRPIGGNEQFF. Here the CDR3 DNA reads TGTGCCAGCAGGCCAATAGGGGGGAATGAGCAGTTCTTC.

The CDR3 loop reads CATDPTGTGSYEQYF. The CDR3 bases are TGTGCCACCGACCCCACCGGGACAGGGTCCTACGAGCAGTACTTC. V usage is TRBV28 and J usage is TRBJ2-7, with TRBD1 matching 9 bases. J lost 1 base, V lost 10 bases, and 11 bases had no gene match. CDR3 length: 15 amino acids. In germline, CDR1 is MDHEN, CDR2 SYDVKM. The whole variable domain, remainder taken from reference TRBV28 and TRBJ2-7, is DVKVTQSSRYLVKRTGEKVFLECVQDMDHENMFWYRQDPGLGLRLIYFSYDVKMKEKGDIPEGYSVSREKKERFSLILESASTNQTSMYLCATDPTGTGSYEQYFGPGTRLTVT.

This clonotype was recorded many times. This chain links TRBV10-3 with TRBJ2-7; D gene uncertain. Germline loops: CDR1 ENHRY, CDR2 SYGVKD. V lost 4 bases and J lost 3, with 7 bases in between. The CDR3 is 12 amino acids. The chain's CDR3 is CAISGAVYEQYF. CDR3 nucleotides: TGTGCCATCAGTGGAGCCGTCTACGAGCAGTACTTC.

On this clonotype: A read error is likely here: a far larger clone is one base away. The chain joins TRBV12-3 or TRBV12-4 to TRBJ2-7; possible D gene TRBD2, 6 bases. The CDR3 length is 15 residues. The CDR3 DNA is TGTGCCAGCAGTCCAGAGGGACTTAAAAACAATGAGCAGATCTTC. Its translation: CASSPEGLKNNEQIF.

This chain links TRBV7-9 with TRBJ2-3, with D possibly matching TRBD2 (6 bases). Trimming cost V 4 bases and J 4 bases, with 24 bases left between them. The CDR3 extends over 18 amino acids. Germline V gene data show CDR1 as SEHNR and CDR2 as FQNEAQ (reference sequence). CDR3 in amino acids: CASSSGVRGLPDPDTQYF. CDR3 nucleotides: TGTGCCAGCAGCTCAGGTGTGAGAGGACTACCTGATCCAGATACGCAGTATTTT.

This clonotype was seen more than once but under ten times. The chain carries TRBV7-2 and TRBJ1-2; TRBD1 might be the D (5 bases). Trimming removed 5 bases from V and 1 base from J, with 8 bases in between. Germline-derived CDR1 and CDR2 are SGHTA and FQGNSA. This CDR3 has 13 amino acids. In nucleotides, the CDR3 is TGTGCCAGCAGCGCGGGGGTTAACTATGGCTACACCTTC. Translating gives CASSAGVNYGYTF.